This T cell receptor beta chain was found in a study of identical twins. MiXCR, run by TCRdb on the 5' RACE reads, gives a single entry per CDR3 protein. The repertoire holds approximately 630,000 distinct CDR3 sequences, with just over 7% as singletons. CDR1 and CDR2 (germline): MDHEN, SYDVKM. This CDR3 is 15 amino acids long. V dropped 6 bases and J dropped 4 bases, with 19 bases sitting between them. The data also belong to a second study, concerning yellow fever vaccine responses in identical twins.

Input material: PBMCs. This receptor was taken from a woman younger than 35 in good health. The chain carries TRBV28 and TRBJ2-7, with D possibly matching TRBD2 (6 bases). CDR3: CASSPYIPAGYEQYF. The CDR3 DNA follows: TGTGCCAGCAGCCCTTATATCCCCGCGGGGTACGAGCAGTACTTC.